This T cell receptor (beta chain) was retrieved from a study of blood T cell repertoires in COVID-19. Participants were placed into cohorts based on the clinical history they reported. Repertoires were generated with immunoSEQ multiplex PCR, while TCRdb's copy carries only in-frame clones and drops some. This table holds roughly 250,000 clones, about nine tenths found once. CDR3 size: 8 residues. CDR1 LNHDA and CDR2 SQIVND come from the germline V gene (reference sequence). Sequenced material: PBMCs or T cells enriched from blood (not recorded which). The chain recombines TRBV19 with TRBJ2-7; D not certain. This clonotype originated in a woman in her 40s with acute COVID-19. CDR3 DNA: TGTTCCCGGTACGAGCAGTACTTC. Its protein product is CSRYEQYF.